This TCR beta chain was captured in a study of cytotoxic CD8 clonotypes in ibrutinib-treated CLL. This CDR3 region has 13 residues. Looked up from germline, CDR1 is PRHDT and CDR2 is FYEKMQ (reference sequence). Trimming shortened V by 5 bases and J by 7 bases, and 12 bases separated the two germline ends. Assay: immunoSEQ multiplex PCR; the TCRdb copy retains only in-frame clones and omits some. Among some 50,000 clones, approximately 69% were seen once, and the ten largest hold roughly 13%. The sequencing used PBMCs, collected after 12 months of ibrutinib treatment. The V and J genes are TRBV13 and TRBJ1-5, with a weak D call TRBD1 (6 bases). This clonotype was obtained from a human donor with chronic lymphocytic leukemia. The CDR3 loop reads CASSADRLQPQHF. The CDR3 bases are TGTGCCAGCAGCGCCGACAGGCTCCAGCCCCAGCATTTT.